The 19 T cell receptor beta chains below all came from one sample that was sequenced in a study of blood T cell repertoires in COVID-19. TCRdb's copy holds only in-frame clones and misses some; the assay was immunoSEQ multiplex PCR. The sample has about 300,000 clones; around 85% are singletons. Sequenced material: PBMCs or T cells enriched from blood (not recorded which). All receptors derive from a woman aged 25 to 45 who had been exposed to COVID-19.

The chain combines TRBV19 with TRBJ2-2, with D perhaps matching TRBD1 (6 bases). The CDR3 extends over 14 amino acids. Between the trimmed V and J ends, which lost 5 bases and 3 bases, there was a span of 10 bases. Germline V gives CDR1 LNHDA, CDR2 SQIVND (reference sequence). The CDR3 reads CASSLGQYTGELFF. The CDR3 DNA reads TGTGCCAGTAGTCTAGGACAGTACACCGGGGAGCTGTTTTTT.

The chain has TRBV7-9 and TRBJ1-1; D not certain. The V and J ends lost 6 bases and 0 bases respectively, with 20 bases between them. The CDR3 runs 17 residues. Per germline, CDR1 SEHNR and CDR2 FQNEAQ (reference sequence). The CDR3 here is CASSLSVMGPMNTEAFF. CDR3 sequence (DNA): TGTGCCAGCAGTCTCTCCGTTATGGGCCCCATGAACACTGAAGCTTTCTTT.

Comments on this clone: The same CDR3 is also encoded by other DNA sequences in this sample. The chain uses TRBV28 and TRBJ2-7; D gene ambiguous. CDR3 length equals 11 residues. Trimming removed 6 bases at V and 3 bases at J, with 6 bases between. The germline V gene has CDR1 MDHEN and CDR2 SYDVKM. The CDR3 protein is CASSPDYEQYF. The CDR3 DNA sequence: TGTGCCAGCAGCCCAGACTACGAGCAGTACTTC.

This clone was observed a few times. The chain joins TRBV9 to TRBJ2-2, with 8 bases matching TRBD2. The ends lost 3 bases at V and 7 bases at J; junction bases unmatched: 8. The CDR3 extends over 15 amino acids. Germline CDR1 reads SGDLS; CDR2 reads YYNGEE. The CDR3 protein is CASSELLAAHGELFF. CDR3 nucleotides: TGTGCCAGCAGCGAGTTACTAGCGGCCCACGGGGAGCTGTTTTTT.

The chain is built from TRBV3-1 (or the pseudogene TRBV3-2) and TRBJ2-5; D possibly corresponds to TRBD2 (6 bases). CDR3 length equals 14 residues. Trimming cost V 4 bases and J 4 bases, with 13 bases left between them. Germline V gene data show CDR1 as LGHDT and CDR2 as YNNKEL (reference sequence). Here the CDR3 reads CASSRDSLGETQYF. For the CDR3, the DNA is TGTGCCAGCAGCCGGGACTCCCTAGGAGAGACCCAGTACTTC.

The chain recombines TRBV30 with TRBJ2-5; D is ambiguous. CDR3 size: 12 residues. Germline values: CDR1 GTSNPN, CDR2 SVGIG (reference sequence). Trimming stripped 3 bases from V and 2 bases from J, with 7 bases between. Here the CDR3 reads CAWRASQETQYF. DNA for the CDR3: TGTGCCTGGAGGGCTAGTCAAGAGACCCAGTACTTC.

This chain's CDR3 is CASSLRYANYEIPGEQYF. DNA for the CDR3: TGTGCCAGCAGTTTACGGTATGCCAATTACGAGATACCGGGGGAGCAGTACTTC. This chain connects TRBV27 to TRBJ2-7; D perhaps matches TRBD2 (5 bases). The CDR3 spans 18 residues. The germline gives CDR1 MNHEY, CDR2 SMNVEV (reference sequence). Trimming took off 2 bases at V and 7 bases at J, with 27 bases between the two ends.

CDR3: CASRSRGGYRAFF. For the CDR3, the DNA is TGTGCCAGCCGTTCCCGGGGGGGGTATAGAGCTTTCTTT. The gene calls are TRBV28 and TRBJ1-1; D is perhaps TRBD1 (5 bases). Germline V CDR1 and CDR2: MDHEN, SYDVKM. V lost 8 bases, J lost 10 bases, and 20 bases lay in between. The CDR3 has 13 residues.

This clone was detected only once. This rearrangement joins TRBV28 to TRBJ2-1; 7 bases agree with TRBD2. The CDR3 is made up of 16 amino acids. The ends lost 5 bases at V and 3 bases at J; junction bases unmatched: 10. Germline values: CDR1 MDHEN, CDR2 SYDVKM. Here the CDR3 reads CASSRTGGTFYNEQFF. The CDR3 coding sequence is TGTGCCAGCAGTCGAACCGGGGGGACGTTCTACAATGAGCAGTTCTTC.

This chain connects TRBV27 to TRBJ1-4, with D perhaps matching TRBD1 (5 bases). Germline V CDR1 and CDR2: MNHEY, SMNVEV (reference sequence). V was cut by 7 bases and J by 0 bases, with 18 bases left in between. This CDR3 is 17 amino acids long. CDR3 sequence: CASTTTAYTATNEKLFF. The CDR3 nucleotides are TGTGCCAGCACCACGACAGCTTATACTGCAACTAATGAAAAACTGTTTTTT.

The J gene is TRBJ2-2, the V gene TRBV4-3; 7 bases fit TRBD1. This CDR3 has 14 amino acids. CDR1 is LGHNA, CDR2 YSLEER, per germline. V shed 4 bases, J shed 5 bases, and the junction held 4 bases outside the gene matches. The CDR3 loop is CASSLIQGTGELFF. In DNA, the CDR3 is TGCGCCAGCAGCCTAATACAGGGGACCGGGGAGCTGTTTTTT.

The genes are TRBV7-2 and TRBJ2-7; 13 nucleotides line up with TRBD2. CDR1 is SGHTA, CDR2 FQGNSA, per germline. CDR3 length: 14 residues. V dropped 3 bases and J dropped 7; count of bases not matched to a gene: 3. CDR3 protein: CASSFGLAGEEQYF. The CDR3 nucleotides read TGTGCCAGCAGCTTTGGACTAGCGGGGGAGGAGCAGTACTTC.

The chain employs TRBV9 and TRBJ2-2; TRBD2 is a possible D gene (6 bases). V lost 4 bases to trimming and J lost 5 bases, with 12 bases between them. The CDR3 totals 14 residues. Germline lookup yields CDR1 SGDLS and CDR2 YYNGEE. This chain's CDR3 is CASSLEGWTGELFF. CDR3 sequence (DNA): TGTGCCAGCAGCCTGGAGGGATGGACCGGGGAGCTGTTTTTT.

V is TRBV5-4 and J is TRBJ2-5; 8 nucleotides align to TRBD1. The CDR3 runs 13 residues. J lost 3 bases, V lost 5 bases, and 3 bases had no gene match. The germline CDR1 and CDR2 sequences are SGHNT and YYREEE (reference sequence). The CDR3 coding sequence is TGTGCCAGCAGAAAACAGGGGGAAGAGACCCAGTACTTC. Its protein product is CASRKQGEETQYF.

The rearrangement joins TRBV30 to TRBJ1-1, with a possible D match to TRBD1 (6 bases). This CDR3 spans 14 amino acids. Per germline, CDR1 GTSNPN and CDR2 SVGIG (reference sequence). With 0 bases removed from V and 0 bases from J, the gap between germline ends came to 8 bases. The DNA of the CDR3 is TGTGCCTGGAGTGTAACAGGGCTGAACACTGAAGCTTTCTTT. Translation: CAWSVTGLNTEAFF.

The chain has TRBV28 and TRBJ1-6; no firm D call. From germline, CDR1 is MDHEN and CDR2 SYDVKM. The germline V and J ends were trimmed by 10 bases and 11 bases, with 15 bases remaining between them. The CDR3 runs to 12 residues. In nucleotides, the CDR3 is TGTGCCACTCTCTCCACAATTCCACCCCTCCACTTT. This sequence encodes CATLSTIPPLHF.

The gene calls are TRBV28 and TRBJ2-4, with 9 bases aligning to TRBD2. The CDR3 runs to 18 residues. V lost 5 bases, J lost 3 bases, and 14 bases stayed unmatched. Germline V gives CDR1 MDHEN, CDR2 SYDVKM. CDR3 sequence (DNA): TGTGCCAGCAGTAGGGGTAGCGGGAGAAGAGGGGGCAAAAACATTCAGTACTTC. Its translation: CASSRGSGRRGGKNIQYF.

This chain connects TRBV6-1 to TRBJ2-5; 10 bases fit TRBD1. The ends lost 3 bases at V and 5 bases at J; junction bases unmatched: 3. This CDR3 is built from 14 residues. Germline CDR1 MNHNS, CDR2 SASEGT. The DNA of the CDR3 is TGTGCCAGCAGTGACAGGGGACAGGGGGAGACCCAGTACTTC. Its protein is CASSDRGQGETQYF.

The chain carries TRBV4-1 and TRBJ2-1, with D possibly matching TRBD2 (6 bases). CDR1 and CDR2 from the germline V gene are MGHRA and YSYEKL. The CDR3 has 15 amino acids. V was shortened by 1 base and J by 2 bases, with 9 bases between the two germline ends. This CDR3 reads CASSQGRVTYNEQFF. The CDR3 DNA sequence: TGCGCCAGCAGCCAAGGGAGGGTAACCTACAATGAGCAGTTCTTC.